The entry below gives a single T cell receptor (beta chain) sequence along with its context. Germline CDR1 ENHRY, CDR2 SYGVKD. With V trimmed by 5 bases and J by 1 base, 7 bases remained unmatched. The CDR3 spans 15 residues. This sample was included in a study of blood T cell repertoires in COVID-19. Study details: Sources were T cells, B-cell-depleted T cells, or PBMCs; the material itself was cDNA or gDNA.

As originally analysed: How many nucleated cells were present was estimated from reference gene primer amplification. The table came from immunoSEQ multiplex PCR; TCRdb's copy has only in-frame clones and leaves some out. The V and J calls and clone size were taken over from that table, and D and trimming were inferred from the DNA. The sample carries more than 120,000 clones, approximately 84% recorded once. The V gene is TRBV10-3, the J gene TRBJ1-1; the match to TRBD1 covers 7 bases. Material for sequencing was peripheral blood. The sequence came from a human donor with acute or convalescent COVID-19. The donor label of this sample is uncertain. CDR3 amino acids: CAISKETGENTEAFF. CDR3 sequence (DNA): TGTGCCATCAGTAAAGAAACAGGGGAGAACACTGAAGCTTTCTTT.